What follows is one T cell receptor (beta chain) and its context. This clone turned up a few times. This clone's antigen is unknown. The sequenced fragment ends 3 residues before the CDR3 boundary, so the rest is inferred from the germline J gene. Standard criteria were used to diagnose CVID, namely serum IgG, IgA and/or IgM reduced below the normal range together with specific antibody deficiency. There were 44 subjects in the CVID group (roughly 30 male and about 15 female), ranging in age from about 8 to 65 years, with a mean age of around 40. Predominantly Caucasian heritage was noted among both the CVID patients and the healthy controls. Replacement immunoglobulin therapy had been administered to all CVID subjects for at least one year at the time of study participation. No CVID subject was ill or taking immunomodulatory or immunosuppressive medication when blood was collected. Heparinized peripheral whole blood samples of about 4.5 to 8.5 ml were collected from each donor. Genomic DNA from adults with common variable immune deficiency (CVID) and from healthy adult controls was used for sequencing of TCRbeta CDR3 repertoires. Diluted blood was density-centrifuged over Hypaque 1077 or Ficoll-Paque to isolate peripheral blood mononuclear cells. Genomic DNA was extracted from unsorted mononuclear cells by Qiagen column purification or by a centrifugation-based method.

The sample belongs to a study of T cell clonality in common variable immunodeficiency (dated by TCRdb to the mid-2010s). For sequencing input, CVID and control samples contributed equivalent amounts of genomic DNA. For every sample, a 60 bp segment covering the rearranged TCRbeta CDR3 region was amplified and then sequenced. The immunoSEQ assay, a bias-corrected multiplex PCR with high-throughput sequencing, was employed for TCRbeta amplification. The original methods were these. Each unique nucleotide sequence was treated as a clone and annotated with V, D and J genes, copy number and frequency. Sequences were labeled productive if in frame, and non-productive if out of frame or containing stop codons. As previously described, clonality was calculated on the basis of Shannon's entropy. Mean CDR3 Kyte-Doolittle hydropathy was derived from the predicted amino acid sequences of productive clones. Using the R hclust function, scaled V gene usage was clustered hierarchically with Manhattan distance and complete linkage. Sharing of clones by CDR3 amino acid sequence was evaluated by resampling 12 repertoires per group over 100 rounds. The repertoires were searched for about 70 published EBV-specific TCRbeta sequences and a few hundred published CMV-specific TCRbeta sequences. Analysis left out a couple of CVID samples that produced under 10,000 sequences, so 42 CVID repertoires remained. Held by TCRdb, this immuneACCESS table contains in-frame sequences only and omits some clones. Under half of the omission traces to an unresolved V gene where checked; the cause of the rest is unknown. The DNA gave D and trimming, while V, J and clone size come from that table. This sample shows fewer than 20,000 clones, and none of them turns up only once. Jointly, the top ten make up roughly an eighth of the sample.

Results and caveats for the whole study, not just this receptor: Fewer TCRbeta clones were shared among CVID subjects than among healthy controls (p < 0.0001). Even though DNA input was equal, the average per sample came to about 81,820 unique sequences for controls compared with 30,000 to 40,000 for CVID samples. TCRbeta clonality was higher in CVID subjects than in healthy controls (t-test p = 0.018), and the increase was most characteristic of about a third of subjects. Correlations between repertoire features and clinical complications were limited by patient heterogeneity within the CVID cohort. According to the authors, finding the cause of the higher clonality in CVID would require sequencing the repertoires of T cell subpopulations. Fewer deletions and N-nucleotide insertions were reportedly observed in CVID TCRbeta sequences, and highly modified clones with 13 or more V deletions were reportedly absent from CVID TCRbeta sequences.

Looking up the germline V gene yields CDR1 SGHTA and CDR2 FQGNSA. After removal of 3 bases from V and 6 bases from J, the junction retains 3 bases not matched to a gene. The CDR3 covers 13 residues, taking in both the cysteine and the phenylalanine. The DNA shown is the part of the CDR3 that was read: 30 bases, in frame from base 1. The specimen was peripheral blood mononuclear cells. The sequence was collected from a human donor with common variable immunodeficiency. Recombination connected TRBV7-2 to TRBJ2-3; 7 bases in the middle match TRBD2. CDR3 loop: CASSFPGGDTQYF. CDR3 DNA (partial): TGTGCCAGCAGCTTCCCCGGGGGGGATACG.